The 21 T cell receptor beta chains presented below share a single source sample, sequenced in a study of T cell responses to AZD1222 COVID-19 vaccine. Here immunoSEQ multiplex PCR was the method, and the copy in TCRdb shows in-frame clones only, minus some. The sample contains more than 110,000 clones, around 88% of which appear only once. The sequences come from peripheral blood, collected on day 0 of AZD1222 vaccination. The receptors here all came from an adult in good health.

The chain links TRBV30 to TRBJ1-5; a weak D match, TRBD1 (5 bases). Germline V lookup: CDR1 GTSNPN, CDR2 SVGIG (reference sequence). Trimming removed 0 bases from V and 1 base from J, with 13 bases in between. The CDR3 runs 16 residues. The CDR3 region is CAWSVKGRLSNQPQHF. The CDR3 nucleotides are TGTGCCTGGAGTGTTAAGGGGCGTCTCAGCAATCAGCCCCAGCATTTT.

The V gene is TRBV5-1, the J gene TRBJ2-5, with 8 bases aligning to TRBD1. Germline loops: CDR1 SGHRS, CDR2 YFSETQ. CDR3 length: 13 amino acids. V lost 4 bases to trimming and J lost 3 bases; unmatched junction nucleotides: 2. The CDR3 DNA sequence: TGCGCCAGCAGCGCAGGGGGCGAAGAGACCCAGTACTTC. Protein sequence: CASSAGGEETQYF.

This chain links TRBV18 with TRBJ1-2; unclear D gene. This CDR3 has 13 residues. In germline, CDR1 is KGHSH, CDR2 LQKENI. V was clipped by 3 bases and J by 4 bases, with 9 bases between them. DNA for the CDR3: TGTGCCAGCTCACCTCGACTTAGCTATGGCTACACCTTC. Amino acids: CASSPRLSYGYTF.

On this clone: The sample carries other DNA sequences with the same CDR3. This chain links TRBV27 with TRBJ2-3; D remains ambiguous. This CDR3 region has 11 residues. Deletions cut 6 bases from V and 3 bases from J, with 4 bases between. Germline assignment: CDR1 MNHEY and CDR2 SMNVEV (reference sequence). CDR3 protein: CASSTTDTQYF. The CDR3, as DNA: TGTGCCAGCAGCACGACAGATACGCAGTATTTT.

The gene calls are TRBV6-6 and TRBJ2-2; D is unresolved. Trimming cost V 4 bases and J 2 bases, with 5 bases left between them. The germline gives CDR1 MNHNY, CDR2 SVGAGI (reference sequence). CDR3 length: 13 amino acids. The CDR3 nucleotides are TGTGCCAGCAGTTTGGTAAACACCGGGGAGCTGTTTTTT. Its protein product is CASSLVNTGELFF.

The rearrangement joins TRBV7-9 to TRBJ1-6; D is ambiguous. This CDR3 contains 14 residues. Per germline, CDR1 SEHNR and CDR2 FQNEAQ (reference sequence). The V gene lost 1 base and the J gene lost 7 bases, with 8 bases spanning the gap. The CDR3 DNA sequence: TGTGCCAGCAGCTTAGAATCCGCGAATTCACCCCTCCACTTT. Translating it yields CASSLESANSPLHF.

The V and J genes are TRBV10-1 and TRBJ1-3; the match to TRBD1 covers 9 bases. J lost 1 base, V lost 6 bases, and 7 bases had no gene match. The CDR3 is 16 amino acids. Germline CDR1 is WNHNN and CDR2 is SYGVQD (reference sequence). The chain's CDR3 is CASRGTGYYSGNTIYF. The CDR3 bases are TGCGCCAGCAGAGGGACAGGGTATTATTCTGGAAACACCATATATTTT.

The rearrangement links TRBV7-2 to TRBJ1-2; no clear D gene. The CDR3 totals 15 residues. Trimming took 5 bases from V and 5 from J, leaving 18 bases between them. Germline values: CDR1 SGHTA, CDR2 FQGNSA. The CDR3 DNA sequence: TGTGCCAGCAGCCCGGGCGGGTTCCGGGGTTATGGCTACACCTTC. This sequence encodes CASSPGGFRGYGYTF.

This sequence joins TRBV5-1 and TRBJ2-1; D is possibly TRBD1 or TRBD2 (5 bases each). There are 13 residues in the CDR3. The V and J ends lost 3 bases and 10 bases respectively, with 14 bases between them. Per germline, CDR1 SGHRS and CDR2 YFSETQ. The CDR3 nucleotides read TGCGCCAGCAGCTGGGACCGTGTTAGGGAGCAGTTCTTC. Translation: CASSWDRVREQFF.

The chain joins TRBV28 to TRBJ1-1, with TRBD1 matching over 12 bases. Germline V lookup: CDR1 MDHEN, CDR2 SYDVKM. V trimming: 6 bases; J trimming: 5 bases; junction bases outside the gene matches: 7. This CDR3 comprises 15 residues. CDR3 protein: CASSRDRGRVTEAFF. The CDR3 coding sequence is TGTGCCAGCAGCCGGGACAGGGGGCGGGTAACTGAAGCTTTCTTT.

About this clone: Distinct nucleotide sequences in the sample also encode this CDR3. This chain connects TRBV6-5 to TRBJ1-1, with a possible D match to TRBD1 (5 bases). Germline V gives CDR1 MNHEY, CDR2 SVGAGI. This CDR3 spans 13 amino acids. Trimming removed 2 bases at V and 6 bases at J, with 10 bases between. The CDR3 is CASSYGGEAEAFF. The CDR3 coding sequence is TGTGCCAGCAGTTACGGGGGAGAGGCTGAAGCTTTCTTT.

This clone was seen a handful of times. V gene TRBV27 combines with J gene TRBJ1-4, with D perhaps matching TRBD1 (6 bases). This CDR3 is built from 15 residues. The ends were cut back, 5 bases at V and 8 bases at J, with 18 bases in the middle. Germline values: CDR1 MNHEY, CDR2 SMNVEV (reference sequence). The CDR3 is CASSGLGGAREKLFF. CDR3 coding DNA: TGTGCCAGCAGTGGCCTCGGGGGGGCTCGGGAAAAACTGTTTTTT.

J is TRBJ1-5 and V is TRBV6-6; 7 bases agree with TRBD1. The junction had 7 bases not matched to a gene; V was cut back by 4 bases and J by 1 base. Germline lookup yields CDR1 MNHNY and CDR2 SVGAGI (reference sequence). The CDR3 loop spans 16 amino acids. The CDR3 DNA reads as TGTGCCAGCAGTTCCCGACAGGGCGGAAGCAATCAGCCCCAGCATTTT. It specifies CASSSRQGGSNQPQHF.

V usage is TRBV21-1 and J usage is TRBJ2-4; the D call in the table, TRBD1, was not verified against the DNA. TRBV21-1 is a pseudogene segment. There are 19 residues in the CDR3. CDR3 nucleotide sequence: TGTGCCAGCAGCTCAATCCGGGACAGGGGGCGGATGGGCAAAAACATTCAGTACTTC. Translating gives CASSSIRDRGRMGKNIQYF.

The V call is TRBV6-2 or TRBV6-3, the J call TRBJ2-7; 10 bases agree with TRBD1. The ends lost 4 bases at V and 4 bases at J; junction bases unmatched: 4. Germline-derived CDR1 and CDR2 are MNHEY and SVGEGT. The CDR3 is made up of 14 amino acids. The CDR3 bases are TGTGCCAGCAGTTCATGGGACAGGGGATACGAGCAGTACTTC. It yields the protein CASSSWDRGYEQYF.

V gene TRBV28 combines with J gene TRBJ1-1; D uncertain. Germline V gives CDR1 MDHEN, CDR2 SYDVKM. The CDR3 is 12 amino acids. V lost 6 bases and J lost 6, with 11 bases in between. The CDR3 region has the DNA TGTGCCAGCAGAAGTGACACGTCTGAAGCTTTCTTT. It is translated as CASRSDTSEAFF.

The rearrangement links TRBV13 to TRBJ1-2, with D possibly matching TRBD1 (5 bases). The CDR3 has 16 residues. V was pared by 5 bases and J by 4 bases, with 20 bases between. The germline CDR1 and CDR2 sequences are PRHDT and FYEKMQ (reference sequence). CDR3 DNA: TGTGCCAGCAGCCCGAGTTTGGAGGGGCCGCGCTATGGCTACACCTTC. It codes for CASSPSLEGPRYGYTF.

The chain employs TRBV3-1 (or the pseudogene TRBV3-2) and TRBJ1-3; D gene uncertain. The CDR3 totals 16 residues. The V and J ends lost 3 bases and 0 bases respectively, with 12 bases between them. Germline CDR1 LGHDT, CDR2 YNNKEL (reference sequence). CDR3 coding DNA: TGTGCCAGCAGCCAGGGAGACTGGAACTCTGGAAACACCATATATTTT. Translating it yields CASSQGDWNSGNTIYF.

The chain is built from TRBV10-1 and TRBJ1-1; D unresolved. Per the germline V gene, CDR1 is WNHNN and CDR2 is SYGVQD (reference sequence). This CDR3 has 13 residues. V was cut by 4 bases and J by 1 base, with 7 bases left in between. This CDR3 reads CASSASQNTEAFF. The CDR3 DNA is TGCGCCAGCAGTGCATCTCAGAACACTGAAGCTTTCTTT.

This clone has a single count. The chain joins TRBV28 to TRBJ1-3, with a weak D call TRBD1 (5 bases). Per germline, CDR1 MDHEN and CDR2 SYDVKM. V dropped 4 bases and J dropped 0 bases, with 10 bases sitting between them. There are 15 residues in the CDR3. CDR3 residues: CASSSFGASGNTIYF. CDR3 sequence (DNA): TGTGCCAGCAGTTCCTTCGGGGCCTCTGGAAACACCATATATTTT.

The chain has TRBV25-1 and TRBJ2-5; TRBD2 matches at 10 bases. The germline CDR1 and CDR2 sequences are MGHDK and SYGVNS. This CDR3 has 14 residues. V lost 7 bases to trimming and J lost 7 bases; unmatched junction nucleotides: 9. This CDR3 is CASKSGSGGGTQYF. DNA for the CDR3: TGTGCCAGCAAATCCGGCAGCGGGGGGGGGACCCAGTACTTC. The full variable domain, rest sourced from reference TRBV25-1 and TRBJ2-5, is EADIYQTPRYLVIGTGKKITLECSQTMGHDKMYWYQQDPGMELHLIHYSYGVNSTEKGDLSSESTVSRIRTEHFPLTLESARPSHTSQYLCASKSGSGGGTQYFGPGTRLLVL.